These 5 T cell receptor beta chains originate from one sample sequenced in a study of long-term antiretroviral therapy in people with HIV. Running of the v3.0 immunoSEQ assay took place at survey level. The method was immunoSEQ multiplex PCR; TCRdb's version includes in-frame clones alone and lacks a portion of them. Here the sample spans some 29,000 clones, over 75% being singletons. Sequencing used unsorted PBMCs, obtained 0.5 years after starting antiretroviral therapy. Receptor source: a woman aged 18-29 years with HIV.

The CDR3 here is CASSSNAGSANYGYTF. The CDR3 DNA sequence: TGTGCCAGTAGTTCAAACGCAGGGTCAGCTAACTATGGCTACACCTTC. V and J are TRBV19 and TRBJ1-2; tentative D call: TRBD1 (5 bases). CDR3 length equals 16 residues. CDR1 LNHDA and CDR2 SQIVND come from the germline V gene (reference sequence). Trimming took off 5 bases at V and 0 bases at J, with 16 bases between the two ends.

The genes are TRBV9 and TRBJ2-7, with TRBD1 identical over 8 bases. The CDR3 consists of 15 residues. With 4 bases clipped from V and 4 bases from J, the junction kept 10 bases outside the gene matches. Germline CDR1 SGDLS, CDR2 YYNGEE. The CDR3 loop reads CASSLGTGVMYEQYF. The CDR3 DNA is TGTGCCAGCAGCTTAGGGACAGGAGTCATGTACGAGCAGTACTTC.

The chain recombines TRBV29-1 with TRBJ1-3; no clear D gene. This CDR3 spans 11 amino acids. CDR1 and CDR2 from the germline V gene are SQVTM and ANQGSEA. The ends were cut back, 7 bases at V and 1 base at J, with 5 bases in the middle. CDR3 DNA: TGCAGCGCCCGATCTGGAAACACCATATATTTT. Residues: CSARSGNTIYF.

DNA for the CDR3: TGTGCCAGCAGCGTAGCTGGCTTCTCCATACCCCATTCGCAGTATTTT. Encoded protein: CASSVAGFSIPHSQYF. The chain uses TRBV9 and TRBJ2-3; D is undetermined. This CDR3 comprises 16 residues. V was trimmed by 0 bases and J by 10 bases, leaving 21 bases between them. Germline values: CDR1 SGDLS, CDR2 YYNGEE. Full variable domain (rest looked up from reference TRBV9 and TRBJ2-3): DSGVTQTPKHLITATGQRVTLRCSPRSGDLSVYWYQQSLDQGLQFLIQYYNGEERAKGNILERFSAQQFPDLHSELNLSSLELGDSALYFCASSVAGFSIPHSQYFGPGTRLTVL.

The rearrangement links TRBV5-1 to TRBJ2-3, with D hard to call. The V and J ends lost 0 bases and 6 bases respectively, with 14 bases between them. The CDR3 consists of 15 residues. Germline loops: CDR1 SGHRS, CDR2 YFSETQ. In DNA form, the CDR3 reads TGCGCCAGCAGCTTGGAACGGCCGGCCGCCGATACGCAGTATTTT. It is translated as CASSLERPAADTQYF.